These 23 T cell receptor beta chains share one sample of origin, sequenced in a study of human T cells and chemical hapten exposure. TCRdb analysed the 5' RACE reads with MiXCR anew, one entry per CDR3 protein. Of 110,000 or so distinct CDR3 sequences listed, approximately 20% are singletons. Extraction yielded total RNA from whole blood (unfractionated). These receptors were collected from a human donor in good health.

The chain couples TRBV20-1 to TRBJ2-3; 7 bases are a match to TRBD2. V dropped 5 bases and J dropped 5; count of bases not matched to a gene: 10. The CDR3 spans 14 residues. Germline CDR1 DFQATT, CDR2 SNEGSKA (reference sequence). The CDR3 loop is CSAPPMGGQDTQYF. DNA of the CDR3: TGCAGTGCTCCCCCGATGGGAGGGCAAGATACGCAGTATTTT.

The V and J genes are TRBV28 and TRBJ1-6, with D perhaps matching TRBD1 (6 bases). There are 15 residues in the CDR3. Germline values: CDR1 MDHEN, CDR2 SYDVKM. The V gene lost 2 bases and the J gene lost 10 bases, with 15 bases spanning the gap. CDR3 residues: CASSLSPGVGSPLHF. CDR3 sequence (DNA): TGTGCCAGCAGTTTAAGTCCAGGGGTAGGATCACCCCTCCACTTT.

There are a few counts of this clonotype. This chain connects TRBV7-2 to TRBJ1-5; maybe TRBD1 (6 bases). There are 15 residues in the CDR3. CDR1 SGHTA and CDR2 FQGNSA come from the germline V gene. V gave up 6 bases and J gave up 6 bases, with 18 bases separating them. CDR3 sequence: CASSSGRGAGQPQHF. In DNA, the CDR3 is TGTGCCAGCAGTTCAGGTCGGGGGGCGGGTCAGCCCCAGCATTTT.

The sample holds a few counts of this clonotype. The chain couples TRBV20-1 to TRBJ2-7; perhaps TRBD2 as D (6 bases). Trimming removed 6 bases at V and 0 bases at J, with 15 bases between. The CDR3 loop spans 14 amino acids. Germline V gene lookup returns CDR1 DFQATT and CDR2 SNEGSKA (reference sequence). CDR3 protein: CSAPGTANSYEQYF. In DNA, the CDR3 is TGCAGTGCCCCCGGGACTGCTAACTCCTACGAGCAGTACTTC.

This clonotype turned up a few times. The chain links TRBV10-3 to TRBJ1-2; D gene ambiguous. The CDR3 is 14 residues long. Germline values: CDR1 ENHRY, CDR2 SYGVKD. Trimming cost V 0 bases and J 1 base, with 6 bases left between them. For the CDR3, the DNA is TGTGCCATCAGTGAGTCTAGGGTTAACTATGGCTACACCTTC. The encoded protein is CAISESRVNYGYTF.

This chain's CDR3 is CSATPVQGRAIQYF. CDR3 bases: TGCAGTGCTACCCCCGTCCAGGGTAGAGCCATTCAGTACTTC. The chain joins TRBV20-1 to TRBJ2-4; D is possibly TRBD1 (5 bases). CDR1 DFQATT and CDR2 SNEGSKA come from the germline V gene (reference sequence). The CDR3 contains 14 residues. The ends were cut back, 4 bases at V and 9 bases at J, with 19 bases in the middle.

This clonotype was observed a handful of times. This chain connects TRBV10-2 to TRBJ1-3, with D possibly matching TRBD1 (6 bases). The V gene lost 6 bases and the J gene lost 0 bases, with 9 bases spanning the gap. CDR3 size: 14 residues. CDR1 WSHSY and CDR2 SAAADI come from the germline V gene. The CDR3 nucleotides are TGCGCCAGCAGAGGACAGAGCTCTGGAAACACCATATATTTT. Translating it yields CASRGQSSGNTIYF.

This clonotype was counted only a few times. This chain uses TRBV7-8 with TRBJ1-3; tentative D call: TRBD1 (6 bases). The CDR3 covers 15 residues. Germline V CDR1 and CDR2: SGHVS, FQNEAQ. Between the trimmed V and J ends, which lost 6 bases and 4 bases, there was a span of 16 bases. The CDR3: CASRRRGGSGNTIYF. In DNA form, the CDR3 reads TGTGCCAGCAGACGCAGGGGAGGTTCCGGAAACACCATATATTTT.

This clonotype came up a few times. The chain uses TRBV9 and TRBJ2-1; D call uncertain. Germline values: CDR1 SGDLS, CDR2 YYNGEE. The CDR3 has 14 residues. Trimming shortened V by 3 bases and J by 8 bases, and 15 bases separated the two germline ends. In DNA, the CDR3 is TGTGCCAGCAGCGCGGACCCTGTCGGCGATGAGCAGTTCTTC. It specifies CASSADPVGDEQFF.

The chain couples TRBV28 to TRBJ1-5; a weak D match, TRBD1 (5 bases). V lost 6 bases, J lost 1 base, and 13 bases lay in between. Germline CDR1 is MDHEN and CDR2 is SYDVKM. The CDR3 totals 15 residues. The CDR3 is CASRFSGGSNQPQHF. CDR3 bases: TGTGCCAGCAGGTTCAGTGGGGGGAGCAATCAGCCCCAGCATTTT.

This clonotype was detected a few times. The chain links TRBV5-1 to TRBJ1-5; the match to TRBD1 covers 8 bases. The V segment lost 2 bases and the J segment 2 bases; nucleotides outside the gene matches: 6. The germline V gene encodes CDR1 SGHRS and CDR2 YFSETQ. The CDR3 is 16 residues long. CDR3: CASSLPDRGGNQPQHF. The CDR3 DNA is TGCGCCAGCAGCTTACCCGACAGGGGAGGCAATCAGCCCCAGCATTTT.

At least ten counts were recorded for this clonotype. V usage is TRBV11-2 and J usage is TRBJ1-3; the D is unclear. Trimming removed 5 bases from V and 2 bases from J, with 7 bases in between. There are 13 residues in the CDR3. Germline CDR1 reads SGHAT; CDR2 reads FQNNGV. CDR3 region: CASSPSTGNTIYF. The DNA for the CDR3 is TGTGCCAGCAGCCCCAGTACTGGAAACACCATATATTTT. The complete variable domain, with remaining parts taken from reference TRBV11-2 and TRBJ1-3, reads EAGVAQSPRYKIIEKRQSVAFWCNPISGHATLYWYQQILGQGPKLLIQFQNNGVVDDSQLPKDRFSAERLKGVDSTLKIQPAKLEDSAVYLCASSPSTGNTIYFGEGSWLTVV.

Only a few counts were recorded for this clonotype. The chain combines TRBV27 with TRBJ2-7, with 8 nucleotides matching TRBD1. The junction had 6 bases not matched to a gene; V was cut back by 6 bases and J by 2 bases. CDR3 length: 14 amino acids. Germline loops: CDR1 MNHEY, CDR2 SMNVEV (reference sequence). The CDR3 sequence is CASRPGTGTYEQYF. The DNA for the CDR3 is TGTGCCAGCAGACCCGGGACAGGCACCTACGAGCAGTACTTC.

This clonotype was observed a handful of times. The chain links TRBV5-1 to TRBJ2-1, with 10 bases fitting TRBD2. The CDR3 length is 15 residues. Germline V lookup: CDR1 SGHRS, CDR2 YFSETQ. The J segment lost 3 bases and the V segment lost 4 bases, leaving 4 bases of the junction unmatched. The CDR3: CASSGGLADYNEQFF. The CDR3 coding sequence is TGCGCCAGCAGCGGCGGACTAGCGGACTACAATGAGCAGTTCTTC.

This clonotype was picked up a small number of times. The V gene is TRBV28, the J gene TRBJ2-3; D is perhaps TRBD1 (5 bases). Germline V gene data show CDR1 as MDHEN and CDR2 as SYDVKM. The CDR3 extends over 11 amino acids. Trimming cost V 8 bases and J 6 bases, with 9 bases left between them. As DNA, the CDR3 is TGTGCCAGCGACAGCCAGGATACGCAGTATTTT. Its translation is CASDSQDTQYF.

This clonotype occurred a few times. The CDR3 reads CAWSVAGSSGNTIYF. DNA for the CDR3: TGTGCCTGGAGTGTCGCAGGAAGCTCTGGAAACACCATATATTTT. The chain combines TRBV30 with TRBJ1-3; D gene uncertain. Trimming left V 0 bases short and J 0 bases short, with 9 bases between. This CDR3 is built from 15 residues. Germline values: CDR1 GTSNPN, CDR2 SVGIG (reference sequence).

The chain couples TRBV20-1 to TRBJ2-7; the match to TRBD2 covers 7 bases. Germline CDR1 and CDR2: DFQATT and SNEGSKA (reference sequence). Trimming removed 7 bases from V and 3 bases from J; junction bases left unmatched: 15. The length of the CDR3 is 15 residues. This chain's CDR3 is CSVFRPGRGDYEQYF. Written as DNA, the CDR3 is TGCAGTGTCTTCCGCCCCGGACGGGGGGACTACGAGCAGTACTTC.

The V call is TRBV7-3, the J call TRBJ2-7, with D maybe TRBD1 (6 bases). Looked up from germline, CDR1 is SGHTA and CDR2 is FQGTGA. V was shortened by 1 base and J by 9 bases, with 13 bases between the two germline ends. CDR3 length: 13 amino acids. CDR3 bases: TGTGCCAGCAGCTTAATCACAGGGTTGGGGCAGTACTTC. It is translated as CASSLITGLGQYF.

This clonotype was counted between two and nine times. Here the CDR3 DNA reads TGTGCCAGCAGTCACCCCGGGACACAAAGCTACGAGCAGTACTTC. Translating gives CASSHPGTQSYEQYF. V and J are TRBV27 and TRBJ2-7; D possibly corresponds to TRBD1 (6 bases). Germline values: CDR1 MNHEY, CDR2 SMNVEV (reference sequence). The CDR3 sequence is 15 residues long. Trimming pared 5 bases from V and 3 bases from J, leaving 17 bases between.

This clonotype has a count of ten or more. The chain combines TRBV27 with TRBJ2-7; D assignment may be TRBD1 or TRBD2 (5 bases each). In germline, CDR1 is MNHEY, CDR2 SMNVEV (reference sequence). CDR3 length equals 14 residues. V was shortened by 5 bases and J by 3 bases, with 14 bases between the two germline ends. CDR3 bases: TGTGCCAGCAGTACCAGGGACGGGCACTACGAGCAGTACTTC. The encoded protein is CASSTRDGHYEQYF.

The chain couples TRBV2 to TRBJ1-1, with D possibly matching TRBD1 (5 bases). The ends were cut back, 6 bases at V and 1 base at J, with 18 bases in the middle. CDR1 and CDR2 (germline): SNHLY, FYNNEI. The CDR3 loop spans 16 amino acids. CDR3 protein: CASRGNTGRRNTEAFF. DNA of the CDR3: TGTGCCAGCAGAGGAAATACGGGACGGAGGAACACTGAAGCTTTCTTT.

The chain links TRBV20-1 to TRBJ1-5; 9 bases align to TRBD1. CDR1 is DFQATT and CDR2 is SNEGSKA in the germline V gene (reference sequence). The CDR3 contains 14 residues. V was pared by 2 bases and J by 6 bases, with 5 bases of the junction left unmatched. The CDR3 loop reads CSARQGQGSQPQHF. The CDR3 nucleotides read TGCAGTGCTAGACAAGGACAGGGGAGTCAGCCCCAGCATTTT.

The CDR3 region has the DNA TGTGCCAGCAGCCAAGGGACAGACGAGCAGTACTTC. Translating it yields CASSQGTDEQYF. The chain couples TRBV4-2 to TRBJ2-7; a possible D gene is TRBD1 (6 bases). Trimming left V 1 base short and J 5 bases short, with 6 bases between. Germline V lookup: CDR1 LGHNA, CDR2 YNFKEQ. This CDR3 comprises 12 residues.